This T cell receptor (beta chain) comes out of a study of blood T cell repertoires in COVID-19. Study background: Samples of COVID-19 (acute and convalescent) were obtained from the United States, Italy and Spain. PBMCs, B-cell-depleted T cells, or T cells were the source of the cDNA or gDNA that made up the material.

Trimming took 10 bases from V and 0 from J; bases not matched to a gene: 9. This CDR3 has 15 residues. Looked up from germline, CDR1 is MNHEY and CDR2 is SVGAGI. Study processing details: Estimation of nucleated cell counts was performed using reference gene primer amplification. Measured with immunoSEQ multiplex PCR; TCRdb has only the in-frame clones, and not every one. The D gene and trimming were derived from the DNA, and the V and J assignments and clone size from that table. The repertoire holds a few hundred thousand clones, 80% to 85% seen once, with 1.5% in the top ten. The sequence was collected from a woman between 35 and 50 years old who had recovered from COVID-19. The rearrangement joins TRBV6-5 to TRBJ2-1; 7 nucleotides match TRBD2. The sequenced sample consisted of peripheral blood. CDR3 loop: CATRKRGNSYNEQFF. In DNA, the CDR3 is TGTGCCACCCGGAAGCGGGGAAACTCCTACAATGAGCAGTTCTTC.